This T cell receptor (beta chain) comes out of a study of early T cells in non-severe SARS-CoV-2 infection. Study information: The sequenced material was bulk RNA from unsorted whole blood, and its chains were unpaired.

Study-level points and caveats: Lookups in VDJdb leaned toward anti-spike CD8 responses and missed private and CD4 specificities.

From germline, CDR1 is SGHRS and CDR2 YFSETQ. This CDR3 has 13 amino acids. V was pared by 5 bases and J by 8 bases, with 16 bases between. cDNA molecules, individually, were tagged with unique molecular identifiers. TCRdb itself ran the 5' RACE reads through MiXCR, one entry per CDR3 protein. Of some 81,000 distinct CDR3 sequences listed, over 9% are singletons. Worth noting for this clonotype: Its antigen is unidentified.

The sequence came from an adult who was a healthcare worker with PCR-confirmed SARS-CoV-2 infection or an uninfected control (not recorded which). V usage is TRBV5-1 and J usage is TRBJ1-2; D is uncertain. The material sequenced was whole blood. The CDR3 here is CASSSGPMGGYTF. The CDR3 bases are TGCGCCAGCAGTTCCGGGCCCATGGGAGGCTACACCTTC.